These 27 T cell receptor beta chains were sequenced from one sample in a study of T cell clones after liver transplantation. Profiled with immunoSEQ multiplex PCR; TCRdb holds only in-frame clones, not every one. The sample yields roughly 70,000 clones, more than 90% seen once. The sequencing used CD4+ T cells from blood, collected before liver transplant. The receptor set was obtained from a human donor who received a liver transplant.

Here the CDR3 reads CASSLSGPTYEQYF. The CDR3, as DNA: TGTGCCAGCAGTTTATCAGGTCCGACCTACGAGCAGTACTTC. J is TRBJ2-7 and V is TRBV27; D gene ambiguous. V dropped 0 bases and J dropped 2 bases, with 8 bases sitting between them. This CDR3 is built from 14 residues. CDR1 is MNHEY and CDR2 is SMNVEV in the germline V gene (reference sequence).

The chain combines TRBV10-3 with TRBJ2-1; D gene ambiguous. This CDR3 region has 15 residues. Germline V CDR1 and CDR2: ENHRY, SYGVKD. Trimming shortened V by 2 bases and J by 1 base, and 9 bases separated the two germline ends. The CDR3, as DNA: TGTGCCATCAGTGAGGACGCCCAATCCTACAATGAGCAGTTCTTC. Protein product: CAISEDAQSYNEQFF.

This clone was counted only a few times. The chain has TRBV19 and TRBJ2-1; the match to TRBD2 covers 11 bases. CDR1 is LNHDA and CDR2 is SQIVND in the germline V gene (reference sequence). V was clipped by 3 bases and J by 6 bases; unmatched bases: 7. This CDR3 comprises 16 residues. CDR3: CASSISALAGGNEQFF. The CDR3 DNA follows: TGTGCCAGTAGTATCTCGGCGCTAGCGGGAGGCAATGAGCAGTTCTTC.

The genes are TRBV2 and TRBJ1-1, with D hard to call. The CDR3 is made up of 12 amino acids. Germline V lookup: CDR1 SNHLY, CDR2 FYNNEI. V lost 8 bases and J lost 1, with 8 bases in between. CDR3 protein: CASQTENTEAFF. CDR3 nucleotides: TGTGCCAGCCAAACAGAGAACACTGAAGCTTTCTTT.

The CDR3 spells CASSLRSTLSNQPQHF. The CDR3 DNA reads as TGTGCCAGCAGTTTGCGTTCAACACTTAGCAATCAGCCCCAGCATTTT. This rearrangement joins TRBV27 to TRBJ1-5; D remains ambiguous. CDR3 length: 16 residues. CDR1 is MNHEY and CDR2 is SMNVEV in the germline V gene (reference sequence). Trimming left V 3 bases short and J 0 bases short, with 12 bases between.

The rearrangement joins TRBV19 to TRBJ1-2; weak D call: TRBD1 (6 bases). The CDR3 spans 14 residues. CDR1 LNHDA and CDR2 SQIVND come from the germline V gene (reference sequence). Trimming cost V 7 bases and J 4 bases, with 16 bases left between them. The CDR3 here is CASTSADRSYGYTF. CDR3 in DNA: TGTGCCAGTACTTCCGCGGACAGAAGCTATGGCTACACCTTC.

CDR3 DNA: TGTGCCAGCAGCACAGGGTTCCGGTTCTATGGCTACACCTTC. This translates into CASSTGFRFYGYTF. V and J are TRBV28 and TRBJ1-2; a possible D gene is TRBD1 (6 bases). CDR3 length: 14 amino acids. Looked up from germline, CDR1 is MDHEN and CDR2 is SYDVKM. The V end lost 6 bases, the J end lost 4 bases, and 15 bases lay between the germline ends.

This chain joins TRBV25-1 and TRBJ2-1, with no clear D. Germline assignment: CDR1 MGHDK and CDR2 SYGVNS. V was cut by 4 bases and J by 7 bases, with 11 bases left in between. The CDR3 consists of 13 residues. The CDR3 coding sequence is TGTGCCAGCAGTGCCTACCCCAAGAATGAGCAGTTCTTC. Translation: CASSAYPKNEQFF.

This rearrangement joins TRBV7-9 to TRBJ1-2, with unresolved D. This CDR3 comprises 13 residues. CDR1 is SEHNR, CDR2 FQNEAQ, per germline (reference sequence). V shed 5 bases and J shed 8 bases, with 15 bases lying between them. This CDR3 reads CASSPLGREGYTF. The CDR3 nucleotides are TGTGCCAGCAGCCCTTTAGGCCGGGAGGGCTACACCTTC.

The chain employs TRBV5-8 and TRBJ2-1; D gene ambiguous. The CDR3 has 13 residues. V was clipped by 2 bases and J by 2 bases, with 5 bases between them. Germline V lookup: CDR1 SGHTS, CDR2 YDEGEE. The CDR3 coding sequence is TGTGCCAGCAGCTTCGACACCTACAATGAGCAGTTCTTC. It specifies CASSFDTYNEQFF.

V is TRBV19 and J is TRBJ2-3; D possibly corresponds to TRBD1 (6 bases). Trimming took off 2 bases at V and 3 bases at J, with 12 bases between the two ends. From germline, CDR1 is LNHDA and CDR2 SQIVND (reference sequence). This CDR3 is built from 15 residues. This CDR3 reads CASSIRGSFTDTQYF. In nucleotides, the CDR3 is TGTGCCAGTAGTATAAGGGGGTCCTTTACAGATACGCAGTATTTT.

This clone was observed a single time. V is TRBV19 and J is TRBJ2-1, with 8 bases fitting TRBD1. CDR1 is LNHDA and CDR2 is SQIVND in the germline V gene (reference sequence). The V segment lost 4 bases and the J segment 2 bases; nucleotides outside the gene matches: 7. The CDR3 totals 16 residues. CDR3 protein: CASSRVTGVAYNEQFF. CDR3 sequence (DNA): TGTGCCAGTAGTAGGGTGACAGGGGTGGCCTACAATGAGCAGTTCTTC. Filled out from reference TRBV19 and TRBJ2-1, the complete variable domain reads DGGITQSPKYLFRKEGQNVTLSCEQNLNHDAMYWYRQDPGQGLRLIYYSQIVNDFQKGDIAEGYSVSREKKESFPLTVTSAQKNPTAFYLCASSRVTGVAYNEQFFGPGTRLTVL.

The genes are TRBV18 and TRBJ1-1; possibly TRBD1 for D (6 bases). Germline V gene lookup returns CDR1 KGHSH and CDR2 LQKENI. V lost 5 bases and J 0 bases, leaving 13 bases between the germline ends. The CDR3 spans 15 residues. The CDR3 coding sequence is TGTGCCAGCTCAAGAACAGGGACCATGAACACTGAAGCTTTCTTT. It yields the protein CASSRTGTMNTEAFF.

This sequence joins TRBV5-1 and TRBJ1-3; possible D gene TRBD1, 5 bases. The CDR3 loop spans 16 amino acids. Trimming removed 0 bases from V and 4 bases from J, with 14 bases in between. The germline CDR1 and CDR2 sequences are SGHRS and YFSETQ. This chain's CDR3 is CASSLDNPGRGNTIYF. CDR3 bases: TGCGCCAGCAGCTTGGATAATCCAGGGAGGGGAAACACCATATATTTT.

A few counts support this clone. This rearrangement joins TRBV11-2 to TRBJ2-1; tentatively, D is TRBD2 (5 bases). Germline values: CDR1 SGHAT, CDR2 FQNNGV. This CDR3 is 13 amino acids long. Trimming pared 3 bases from V and 9 bases from J, leaving 12 bases between. CDR3 DNA: TGTGCCAGCAGCTTGGAGGTCGTGGGTGAGCAGTTCTTC. The encoded protein is CASSLEVVGEQFF.

The CDR3: CASSLLGTSGETQYF. CDR3 bases: TGCGCCAGCAGCCTCCTCGGGACTAGTGGCGAGACCCAGTACTTC. V and J are TRBV5-1 and TRBJ2-5; 8 bases fit TRBD2. After removal of 4 bases from V and 5 bases from J, the junction contained 10 bases not matched to a gene. There are 15 residues in the CDR3. The germline V gene has CDR1 SGHRS and CDR2 YFSETQ.

The chain uses TRBV28 and TRBJ1-3; 9 positions match TRBD1. V dropped 5 bases and J dropped 2; count of bases not matched to a gene: 4. Looked up from germline, CDR1 is MDHEN and CDR2 is SYDVKM. The length of the CDR3 is 15 residues. CDR3: CASSHWTGAGNTIYF. DNA for the CDR3: TGTGCCAGCAGTCATTGGACAGGGGCTGGAAACACCATATATTTT. The full variable domain, rest sourced from reference TRBV28 and TRBJ1-3, is DVKVTQSSRYLVKRTGEKVFLECVQDMDHENMFWYRQDPGLGLRLIYFSYDVKMKEKGDIPEGYSVSREKKERFSLILESASTNQTSMYLCASSHWTGAGNTIYFGEGSWLTVV.

The genes are TRBV7-8 and TRBJ1-4; D may be TRBD1 (5 bases). CDR3 length: 12 amino acids. Germline V lookup: CDR1 SGHVS, CDR2 FQNEAQ. Trimming took off 3 bases at V and 8 bases at J, with 7 bases between the two ends. The CDR3 nucleotides are TGTGCCAGCAGCTTCGGGACGGAAAAACTGTTTTTT. It specifies CASSFGTEKLFF.

The rearrangement joins TRBV27 to TRBJ2-1; D might be TRBD1 (5 bases). Germline V gene sequence: CDR1 MNHEY, CDR2 SMNVEV (reference sequence). The length of the CDR3 is 16 residues. The V and J ends lost 6 bases and 8 bases respectively, with 23 bases between them. CDR3 in amino acids: CASSQLGRTLGDEQFF. The CDR3 DNA follows: TGTGCCAGCAGCCAACTCGGACGGACCTTAGGGGATGAGCAGTTCTTC.

The CDR3 is CASSSVGDRFSYEQYF. CDR3 in DNA: TGTGCCAGCAGCTCCGTCGGGGACAGGTTCTCCTACGAGCAGTACTTC. The gene calls are TRBV11-1 and TRBJ2-7; 8 bases line up with TRBD1. The V gene end was trimmed by 4 bases and the J gene end by 0 bases; junction bases not matched to a gene: 8. The CDR3 spans 16 residues. Germline loops: CDR1 SGHAT, CDR2 FQDESV (reference sequence). Supplemented by reference TRBV11-1 and TRBJ2-7, the full variable domain reads EAEVAQSPRYKITEKSQAVAFWCDPISGHATLYWYRQILGQGPELLVQFQDESVVDDSQLPKDRFSAERLKGVDSTLKIQPAELGDSAMYLCASSSVGDRFSYEQYFGPGTRLTVT.

The rearrangement links TRBV5-1 to TRBJ2-7, with TRBD1 matching over 7 bases. V shed 4 bases, J shed 7 bases, and the junction held 11 bases outside the gene matches. CDR3 length: 14 amino acids. Germline V CDR1 and CDR2: SGHRS, YFSETQ. DNA of the CDR3: TGCGCCAGCAGCGCGACAGGGATTTTAAGGGAGCAGTACTTC. Protein product: CASSATGILREQYF.

The chain couples TRBV5-1 to TRBJ2-7; TRBD2 aligns across 7 bases. The junction had 9 bases not matched to a gene; V was cut back by 4 bases and J by 5 bases. CDR1 is SGHRS and CDR2 is YFSETQ in the germline V gene. The CDR3 length is 14 residues. As DNA, the CDR3 is TGCGCCAGCAGCCCGGGAGGCCAAATGCACGAGCAGTACTTC. Translating it yields CASSPGGQMHEQYF.

The chain joins TRBV6-1 to TRBJ1-1; 7 bases fit TRBD1. The CDR3 is 13 amino acids. Per the germline V gene, CDR1 is MNHNS and CDR2 is SASEGT. V lost 6 bases, J lost 11 bases, and 12 bases stayed unmatched. The CDR3 loop reads CASSTPGQLWAFF. CDR3 DNA: TGTGCCAGCAGCACCCCGGGACAGTTATGGGCTTTCTTT.

The chain combines TRBV10-3 with TRBJ2-3, with 9 bases aligning to TRBD2. V was pared by 2 bases and J by 4 bases, with 1 base of the junction left unmatched. The germline gives CDR1 ENHRY, CDR2 SYGVKD. The CDR3 sequence is 14 residues long. For the CDR3, the DNA is TGTGCCATCAGTGAGCTAGCGGGATCAGATACGCAGTATTTT. Translation: CAISELAGSDTQYF.

The CDR3 sequence is CASSYSGSHNEQFF. CDR3 nucleotides: TGTGCCAGCAGTTATAGCGGGAGCCACAATGAGCAGTTCTTC. The chain carries TRBV27 and TRBJ2-1; 9 nucleotides agree with TRBD2. Germline values: CDR1 MNHEY, CDR2 SMNVEV (reference sequence). There are 14 residues in the CDR3. V lost 4 bases to trimming and J lost 5 bases; unmatched junction nucleotides: 3.

The V gene is TRBV11-3, the J gene TRBJ2-1; D gene unclear. V lost 5 bases, J lost 10 bases, and 15 bases lay in between. The CDR3 length is 13 residues. Germline CDR1 and CDR2: SGHNT and YENEEA. CDR3 nucleotides: TGTGCCAGCAGCCCCGATTTGCCGCGGGAGCAGTTCTTC. It codes for CASSPDLPREQFF.

The gene calls are TRBV19 and TRBJ2-7; 7 bases align to TRBD1. CDR1 is LNHDA, CDR2 SQIVND, per germline (reference sequence). This CDR3 contains 14 residues. J lost 4 bases, V lost 2 bases, and 5 bases had no gene match. Here the CDR3 DNA reads TGTGCCAGTAGTATAAGGGGGCCACCTTACGAGCAGTACTTC. This sequence encodes CASSIRGPPYEQYF.